One and the same sample provided the 5 T cell receptor beta chains below, sequenced in a study of T cell responses to AZD1222 COVID-19 vaccine. The protocol was immunoSEQ multiplex PCR, while the TCRdb copy is restricted to in-frame clones and leaves out a portion. Of some 110,000 clones in the sample, approximately 86% were seen once. The specimen was peripheral blood, collected 28 days after the second AZD1222 dose. Receptors originate from an adult who received the AZD1222 COVID-19 vaccine.

V gene TRBV19 combines with J gene TRBJ2-1; 11 bases align to TRBD1. J was trimmed by 5 bases and V by 4 bases; bases with no gene match: 4. Germline V gene sequence: CDR1 LNHDA, CDR2 SQIVND (reference sequence). This CDR3 has 15 amino acids. The chain's CDR3 is CASSTGTGGDNEQFF. Here the CDR3 DNA reads TGTGCCAGTAGTACCGGGACAGGGGGGGACAATGAGCAGTTCTTC. Full variable domain (rest looked up from reference TRBV19 and TRBJ2-1): DGGITQSPKYLFRKEGQNVTLSCEQNLNHDAMYWYRQDPGQGLRLIYYSQIVNDFQKGDIAEGYSVSREKKESFPLTVTSAQKNPTAFYLCASSTGTGGDNEQFFGPGTRLTVL.

J is TRBJ2-1 and V is TRBV7-3; 8 nucleotides agree with TRBD2. The CDR3 extends over 15 amino acids. The germline V gene encodes CDR1 SGHTA and CDR2 FQGTGA. Trimming cost V 4 bases and J 6 bases; bases outside gene matches: 8. CDR3 region: CASSSERGYFNEQFF. CDR3 DNA sequence: TGTGCCAGCAGCTCCGAGCGGGGGTATTTCAATGAGCAGTTCTTC.

This sequence joins TRBV4-1 and TRBJ2-7, with D possibly matching TRBD2 (6 bases). Germline V CDR1 and CDR2: MGHRA, YSYEKL. The CDR3 contains 14 residues. V lost 0 bases to trimming and J lost 6 bases, with 12 bases between them. CDR3 in amino acids: CASSQDMGGREQYF. The DNA for the CDR3 is TGCGCCAGCAGCCAAGACATGGGGGGTCGCGAGCAGTACTTC.

The rearrangement joins TRBV13 to TRBJ2-1; D is possibly TRBD1 (6 bases). The V gene lost 4 bases and the J gene lost 10 bases, with 14 bases spanning the gap. The CDR3 extends over 13 amino acids. CDR1 is PRHDT and CDR2 is FYEKMQ in the germline V gene (reference sequence). The CDR3 is CASSYRVRVEQFF. CDR3 nucleotides: TGTGCCAGCAGCTACAGGGTCCGGGTGGAGCAGTTCTTC.

This clone was observed a single time. The sample holds other DNA sequences that translate to the same CDR3. This sequence joins TRBV28 and TRBJ1-3; unclear D gene. This CDR3 contains 14 residues. CDR1 and CDR2 (germline): MDHEN, SYDVKM. Trimming cost V 6 bases and J 1 base, with 10 bases left between them. The CDR3, as DNA: TGTGCCAGCAGACCTCGTGGGTCTGGAAACACCATATATTTT. Amino acid sequence: CASRPRGSGNTIYF.